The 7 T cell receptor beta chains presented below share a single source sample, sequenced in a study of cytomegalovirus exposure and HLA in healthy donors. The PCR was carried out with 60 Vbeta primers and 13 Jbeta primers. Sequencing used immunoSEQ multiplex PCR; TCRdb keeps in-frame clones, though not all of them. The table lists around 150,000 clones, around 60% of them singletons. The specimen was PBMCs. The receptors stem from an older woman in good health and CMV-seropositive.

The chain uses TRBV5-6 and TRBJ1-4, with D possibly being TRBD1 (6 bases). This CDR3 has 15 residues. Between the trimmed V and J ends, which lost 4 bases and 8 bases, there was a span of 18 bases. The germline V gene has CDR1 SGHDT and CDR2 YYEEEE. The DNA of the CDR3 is TGTGCCAGCAGCGCCTACTTCACCCAGGGGGAAAAACTGTTTTTT. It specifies CASSAYFTQGEKLFF.

In DNA, the CDR3 is TGTGCCAGCAGTCCTCAGGGGCACACCGGGGAGCTGTTTTTT. This sequence encodes CASSPQGHTGELFF. V and J are TRBV28 and TRBJ2-2, with D perhaps TRBD1 (6 bases). In germline, CDR1 is MDHEN, CDR2 SYDVKM. The CDR3 runs 14 residues. V lost 5 bases, J lost 3 bases, and 10 bases lay in between.

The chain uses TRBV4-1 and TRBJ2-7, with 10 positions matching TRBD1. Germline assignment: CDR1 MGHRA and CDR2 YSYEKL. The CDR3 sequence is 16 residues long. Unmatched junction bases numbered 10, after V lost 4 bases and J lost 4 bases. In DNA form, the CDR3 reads TGCGCCAGCAGCCTCCTCCGAGACAGGGGGCTTTACGAGCAGTACTTC. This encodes CASSLLRDRGLYEQYF.

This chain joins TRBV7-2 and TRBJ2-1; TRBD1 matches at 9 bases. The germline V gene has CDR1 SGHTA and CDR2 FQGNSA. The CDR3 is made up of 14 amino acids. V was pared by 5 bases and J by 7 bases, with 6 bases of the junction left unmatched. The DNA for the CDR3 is TGTGCCAGCAGCCCTCGACAGGGGGGAAATGAGCAGTTCTTC. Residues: CASSPRQGGNEQFF.

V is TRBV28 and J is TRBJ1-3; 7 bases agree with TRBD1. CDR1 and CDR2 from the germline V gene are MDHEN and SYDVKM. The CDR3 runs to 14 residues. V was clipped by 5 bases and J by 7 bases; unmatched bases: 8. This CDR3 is CASSTQGSGNTIYF. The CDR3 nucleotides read TGTGCCAGCAGTACACAGGGGTCAGGTAACACCATATATTTT.

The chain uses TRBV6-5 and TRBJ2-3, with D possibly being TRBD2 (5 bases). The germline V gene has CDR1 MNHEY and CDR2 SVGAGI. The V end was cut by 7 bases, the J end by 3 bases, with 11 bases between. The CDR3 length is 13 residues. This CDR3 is CASTHGVTDTQYF. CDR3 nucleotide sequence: TGTGCCAGCACCCACGGGGTGACAGATACGCAGTATTTT.

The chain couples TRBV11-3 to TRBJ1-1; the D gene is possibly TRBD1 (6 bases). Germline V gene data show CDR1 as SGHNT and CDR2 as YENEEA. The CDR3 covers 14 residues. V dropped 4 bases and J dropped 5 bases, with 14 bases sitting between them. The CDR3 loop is CASSSQSGQTEAFF. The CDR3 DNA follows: TGTGCCAGCAGCTCCCAATCGGGACAAACTGAAGCTTTCTTT.